This T cell receptor beta chain was identified during a study of OX40 agonist ivuxolimab in advanced cancers. Study at large: Ivuxolimab doses were 0.01, 0.1, 0.3, 1.5, 3 or 10 mg/kg every 2 weeks. Checkpoint inhibitors had been given previously to about 38% of patients. The study's findings and limits: Both CD4+ and CD8+ T cell populations in blood had undergone clonal expansion by week 6 at 0.1 to 3.0 mg/kg.

The CDR3 runs to 11 residues. With 4 bases removed from V and 8 bases from J, the gap between germline ends came to 8 bases. The germline gives CDR1 SGHAT, CDR2 FQDESV (reference sequence). The method was immunoSEQ multiplex PCR; TCRdb's version includes in-frame clones alone and lacks a portion of them. This table holds 39,000 or so clones, 92% found once. For this clone: Its specificity is not known.

Sequencing was performed on CD4+ or CD8+ T cells sorted from blood, taken in a trial of the OX40 agonist ivuxolimab. V is TRBV11-1 and J is TRBJ1-1; tentatively, D is TRBD1 (6 bases). The clonotype was recovered from an adult with an advanced solid tumor such as melanoma, head and neck, liver or kidney cancer. This chain's CDR3 is CASSSDREAFF. DNA of the CDR3: TGTGCCAGCAGCTCGGACAGAGAAGCTTTCTTT.